This T cell receptor (beta chain) was recovered during a study of blood T cell repertoires in COVID-19. The CDR3 sequence is 14 residues long. CDR1 and CDR2 from the germline V gene are MDHEN and SYDVKM. Trimming removed 5 bases from V and 2 bases from J; junction bases left unmatched: 6. This clone was found a few times. Data came from immunoSEQ multiplex PCR; TCRdb stores just in-frame clones and leaves some out. The repertoire holds about 220,000 clones, 80% to 85% seen once, with about 3% in the top ten. The chain uses TRBV28 and TRBJ2-7, with 7 bases identical to TRBD1. The clonotype comes from a woman in her twenties or thirties who had recovered from COVID-19. Sequenced input: peripheral blood. The CDR3 region is CASSPTGSTYEQYF. CDR3 DNA: TGTGCCAGCAGTCCGACAGGGTCCACCTACGAGCAGTACTTC.